These T cell receptor beta chains were read from a single sample in a study of T cell responses to AZD1222 COVID-19 vaccine. Sequencing was performed with immunoSEQ multiplex PCR; in TCRdb, only in-frame clones are kept and a portion is missing. The sample includes some 120,000 clones, roughly 84% of them seen just once. The sequencing here drew on peripheral blood, taken on day 0 of AZD1222 vaccination. The receptors originated from an adult in good health. Both conserved end residues are part of each CDR3. Fields, in order: V gene, J gene, CDR3 protein.

v_gene: TRBV10-3; j_gene: TRBJ2-7; CDR3aa: CATRDEPYEQYF
v_gene: TRBV11-2; j_gene: TRBJ1-1; CDR3aa: CASSPRVPRTEAFF
v_gene: TRBV7-9; j_gene: TRBJ2-5; CDR3aa: CASTLRGIQETQYF
v_gene: TRBV9; j_gene: TRBJ2-1; CDR3aa: CASSSAGILDEQFF
v_gene: TRBV2; j_gene: TRBJ1-1; CDR3aa: CAKWTGAEHWEAFF
v_gene: TRBV5-1; j_gene: TRBJ1-4; CDR3aa: CASSLARDKTTNEKLFF
v_gene: TRBV5-4; j_gene: TRBJ2-1; CDR3aa: CASSTEGPSSYNEQFF
v_gene: TRBV19; j_gene: TRBJ2-7; CDR3aa: CASSMGGTLYEQYF
v_gene: TRBV6-5; j_gene: TRBJ1-2; CDR3aa: CASSPTGGAGGYTF
v_gene: TRBV7-8; j_gene: TRBJ2-1; CDR3aa: CASSKVVAGGQVGNEQFF
v_gene: TRBV4-1; j_gene: TRBJ2-2; CDR3aa: CASSRIPAAGTGELFF
v_gene: TRBV5-4; j_gene: TRBJ2-5; CDR3aa: CASSLVAPGGGTQYF
v_gene: TRBV28; j_gene: TRBJ2-1; CDR3aa: CASSPRQGGNEQFF
v_gene: TRBV5-5; j_gene: TRBJ1-5; CDR3aa: CASSWDPYSNQPQHF
v_gene: TRBV9; j_gene: TRBJ2-3; CDR3aa: CASSVVPNRAQYF
v_gene: TRBV28; j_gene: TRBJ2-2; CDR3aa: CASRSQERPYSAGELFF
v_gene: TRBV5-6; j_gene: TRBJ1-5; CDR3aa: CASSLAAGGRVNQPQHF
v_gene: TRBV6-1; j_gene: TRBJ2-1; CDR3aa: CASSDGTDEQFF
v_gene: TRBV24-1; j_gene: TRBJ2-1; CDR3aa: CATSETGLAGSSYNEQFF
v_gene: TRBV12-3/TRBV12-4; j_gene: TRBJ2-7; CDR3aa: CASSATGSYEQYF
v_gene: TRBV29-1; j_gene: TRBJ1-5; CDR3aa: CSVVFQGQGGGQPQHF
v_gene: TRBV5-1; j_gene: TRBJ1-6; CDR3aa: CASQDRPSSYNSPLHF
v_gene: TRBV28; j_gene: TRBJ2-1; CDR3aa: CAAGSVTSSYNEQFF
v_gene: TRBV5-1; j_gene: TRBJ1-3; CDR3aa: CASSLLSGDAGNTIYF
v_gene: TRBV5-1; j_gene: TRBJ1-1; CDR3aa: CASSWTENTEAFF
v_gene: TRBV5-6; j_gene: TRBJ1-1; CDR3aa: CASSSEGQGGPEAFF
v_gene: TRBV11-2; j_gene: TRBJ2-7; CDR3aa: CASSFPGVGRERYF
v_gene: TRBV19; j_gene: TRBJ1-6; CDR3aa: CASSRGTGESPLHF
v_gene: TRBV7-8; j_gene: TRBJ1-2; CDR3aa: CASSLGESAVSYGYTF
v_gene: TRBV28; j_gene: TRBJ1-4; CDR3aa: CASSFSQFNEKLFF
v_gene: TRBV6-5; j_gene: TRBJ1-5; CDR3aa: CASRSDRGRHQPQHF
v_gene: TRBV2; j_gene: TRBJ1-5; CDR3aa: CASKIRGLVGQPQHF
v_gene: TRBV6-5; j_gene: TRBJ1-2; CDR3aa: CASRDTGTSGGYTF
v_gene: TRBV7-9; j_gene: TRBJ1-1; CDR3aa: CASSLIEAFF
v_gene: TRBV6-5; j_gene: TRBJ2-7; CDR3aa: CASSIATSYEQYF
v_gene: TRBV5-6; j_gene: TRBJ1-1; CDR3aa: CASSWTGGPNTEAFF
v_gene: TRBV6-5; j_gene: TRBJ2-7; CDR3aa: CASRTGTSGSYEQYF
v_gene: TRBV28; j_gene: TRBJ1-5; CDR3aa: CASVFRVDQPQHF
v_gene: TRBV3-1/TRBV3-2; j_gene: TRBJ1-2; CDR3aa: CASSPSEERNYGYTF
v_gene: TRBV27; j_gene: TRBJ2-3; CDR3aa: CASSISGRDTQYF
v_gene: TRBV19; j_gene: TRBJ1-5; CDR3aa: CASTGHVLRQPQHF
v_gene: TRBV7-9; j_gene: TRBJ1-4; CDR3aa: CASSFATNEKLFF
v_gene: TRBV19; j_gene: TRBJ1-1; CDR3aa: CASTSLGGPTQAFF